The 7 T cell receptor beta chains below all came from one sample that was sequenced in a study of cytomegalovirus exposure and HLA in healthy donors (dated by TCRdb to 2016 to 2017). Library method: the immunoSEQ multiplex PCR assay. For the multiplex PCR, a mixture combining 60 forward primers for TCR Vbeta segments and 13 reverse primers for TCR Jbeta segments was used. TCRdb took this table from immuneACCESS and kept in-frame rearrangements with V and J called. Such tables lack part of the clones; where checked against another copy, unresolved V genes explain under half of the gap, and the rest is unexplained. The table for this sample lists about 160,000 clones; around three quarters of them were counted only once. The ten largest account for 0.9% to 1.1% of the sample. What was sequenced was PBMCs. These receptors all stem from a woman aged 40-49 years in good health and CMV-seronegative.

The CDR3 loop is CASSLSGFQETQYF. The DNA of the CDR3 is TGTGCCAGCAGCTTATCGGGTTTTCAAGAGACCCAGTACTTC. J is TRBJ2-5 and V is TRBV5-4, with unresolved D. CDR3 length: 14 residues. Looked up from germline, CDR1 is SGHNT and CDR2 is YYREEE (reference sequence). The V and J ends lost 2 bases and 2 bases respectively, with 10 bases between them.

A note on this clone: Different DNA sequences within this sample yield the same CDR3. The V call is TRBV28, the J call TRBJ2-7; tentatively, D is TRBD1 (6 bases). The CDR3 is 13 residues long. Trimming removed 5 bases from V and 1 base from J, with 9 bases in between. The germline V gene encodes CDR1 MDHEN and CDR2 SYDVKM. The CDR3, as DNA: TGTGCCAGCAGTCTGGACAGTTCCTACGAGCAGTACTTC. Encoded protein: CASSLDSSYEQYF.

The rearrangement joins TRBV4-1 to TRBJ2-7; 7 nucleotides agree with TRBD1. Germline lookup yields CDR1 MGHRA and CDR2 YSYEKL. J lost 3 bases, V lost 0 bases, and 14 bases had no gene match. The CDR3 consists of 18 residues. The CDR3: CASSQDAATGIGGYEQYF. The DNA for the CDR3 is TGCGCCAGCAGCCAAGATGCGGCGACAGGGATAGGTGGCTACGAGCAGTACTTC.

V gene TRBV30 combines with J gene TRBJ2-7, with 7 bases matching TRBD1. Germline lookup yields CDR1 GTSNPN and CDR2 SVGIG (reference sequence). The CDR3 is 13 residues long. Unmatched junction bases numbered 1, after V lost 0 bases and J lost 2 bases. In nucleotides, the CDR3 is TGTGCCTGGAGTGTACAGGGGACCTACGAGCAGTACTTC. Translation: CAWSVQGTYEQYF.

This clone turned up a few times. The chain couples TRBV5-1 to TRBJ2-1; D gene ambiguous. The CDR3 sequence is 13 residues long. V lost 3 bases, J lost 2 bases, and 6 bases lay in between. Germline loops: CDR1 SGHRS, CDR2 YFSETQ. The CDR3 sequence: CASSWAPYNEQFF. The CDR3 nucleotides read TGCGCCAGCAGCTGGGCCCCCTACAATGAGCAGTTCTTC.

The chain employs TRBV5-1 and TRBJ2-3, with D tentatively TRBD2 (6 bases). The length of the CDR3 is 15 residues. Germline V gives CDR1 SGHRS, CDR2 YFSETQ. The ends were cut back, 0 bases at V and 6 bases at J, with 14 bases in the middle. CDR3 DNA: TGCGCCAGCAGCTTGGCGTCGGGGGTTCAGGATACGCAGTATTTT. It translates to CASSLASGVQDTQYF.

The chain uses TRBV27 and TRBJ1-2; 10 bases are a match to TRBD1. V shed 1 base, J shed 6 bases, and the junction held 5 bases outside the gene matches. This CDR3 spans 15 amino acids. CDR1 and CDR2 (germline): MNHEY, SMNVEV (reference sequence). Here the CDR3 DNA reads TGTGCCAGCAGTTTATTCGGGACAGGGGACAATGGCTACACCTTC. It specifies CASSLFGTGDNGYTF.